A single sample gave rise to the 2 T cell receptor beta chains below, sequenced in a study of CD8+ T cells in alopecia areata. Treatment reported: oral pan-JAK inhibitor, 5-10 mg twice daily. Following RNA extraction, reverse transcription yielded cDNA that acted as the sequencing template. The protocol was immunoSEQ multiplex PCR, while the TCRdb copy is restricted to in-frame clones and leaves out a portion. The sample includes 130,000 to 150,000 clones, roughly 82% seen only once; the top ten take 20% to 25%. The sample here was CD8+ T cells sorted from blood, taken at week 4, from a patient treated with tofacitinib. The source is a human donor with alopecia areata.

The CDR3 loop reads CASISDRNYPQHF. The CDR3 coding sequence is TGCGCCAGCATCTCGGACAGAAATTATCCCCAGCATTTT. The V and J genes are TRBV5-1 and TRBJ1-5; TRBD1 might be the D (6 bases). Trimming cost V 6 bases and J 10 bases, with 17 bases left between them. The CDR3 consists of 13 residues. Germline V CDR1 and CDR2: SGHRS, YFSETQ.

V gene TRBV4-3 combines with J gene TRBJ2-5; TRBD2 matches 13 bases. With 1 base clipped from V and 4 bases from J, the junction kept 9 bases outside the gene matches. The length of the CDR3 is 18 residues. Germline-derived CDR1 and CDR2 are LGHNA and YSLEER. Here the CDR3 DNA reads TGCGCCAGCAGCCAAGGACTAGCGGGGGGCAGGGTCCGAGAGACCCAGTACTTC. Encoded protein: CASSQGLAGGRVRETQYF.